Listed here are 5 T cell receptor beta chains from one sample, sequenced in a study of human T cells and chemical hapten exposure. TCRdb reanalysed the RACE reads using MiXCR and keeps one entry per CDR3 protein. Of some 400,000 distinct CDR3 sequences detected, more than 4.5% appear once; the ten largest clones hold approximately 2.5%. Time point in this sample: patch test 1, 2 weeks after DPC sensitization. Treatment defined: therapeutic diphenylcyclopropenone sensitization with weekly scalp DPC. The sequences come from whole blood, collected in connection with sensitization to the hapten diphenylcyclopropenone (DPC). The origin of the receptors is a woman between 50 and 59 years old with alopecia areata. Some clones in this sample may be carry-over from other donors' samples.

The table lists this clonotype with many counts. CDR3 protein: CASSGIQNIVFTEAFF. Here the CDR3 DNA reads TGTGCCAGCAGCGGGATACAGAATATAGTGTTCACTGAAGCTTTCTTT. The chain couples TRBV6-1 to TRBJ1-1; no firm D call. The CDR3 runs to 16 residues. Trimming left V 6 bases short and J 4 bases short, with 21 bases between. Germline V gene data show CDR1 as MNHNS and CDR2 as SASEGT.

A word on this clonotype: A much larger clone is a single base away; this may be a read error. The rearrangement links TRBV7-9 to TRBJ2-1; D tentatively reads TRBD1 or TRBD2 (5 bases each). Trimming cost V 5 bases and J 7 bases, with 18 bases left between them. The CDR3 contains 15 residues. The germline CDR1 and CDR2 sequences are SEHNR and FQNEAQ (reference sequence). CDR3: CASSPRGESMNEQFF. The CDR3 DNA is TGTGCCAGCAGCCCACGAGGGGAGAGCATGAATGAGCAGTTCTTC.

In its sample, this clonotype was seen many times. This rearrangement joins TRBV27 to TRBJ2-2; 8 nucleotides match TRBD2. Germline trimming cut 9 bases from V and 4 bases from J; bases unmatched to any gene: 10. The CDR3 has 15 amino acids. Germline-derived CDR1 and CDR2 are MNHEY and SMNVEV (reference sequence). The CDR3 here is CASKAGTRGTGELFF. The CDR3 DNA follows: TGTGCCAGTAAAGCCGGGACTAGGGGCACCGGGGAGCTGTTTTTT.

This clonotype has just a few counts. The chain joins TRBV6-6 to TRBJ2-3, with TRBD2 identical over 10 bases. Germline-derived CDR1 and CDR2 are MNHNY and SVGAGI (reference sequence). The CDR3 runs to 17 residues. After removal of 2 bases from V and 3 bases from J, the junction contained 8 bases not matched to a gene. Written as DNA, the CDR3 is TGTGCCAGCAGTTACACCCTAGCGGGAGCAGGTACAGATACGCAGTATTTT. Translating it yields CASSYTLAGAGTDTQYF.

V usage is TRBV20-1 and J usage is TRBJ2-2, with a tentative D call TRBD2 (5 bases). Trimming left V 5 bases short and J 2 bases short, with 12 bases between. This CDR3 has 14 amino acids. The germline CDR1 and CDR2 sequences are DFQATT and SNEGSKA (reference sequence). The CDR3 DNA is TGCAGTGCTGCCTGGACTGGAAACACCGGGGAGCTGTTTTTT. This gives the protein CSAAWTGNTGELFF.